The 5 T cell receptor beta chains below all came from one sample that was sequenced in a study of T cell responses to AZD1222 COVID-19 vaccine. Sequenced by immunoSEQ multiplex PCR; TCRdb stores in-frame clones only, minus some. This sample carries roughly 180,000 clones, 90% of them seen once, and the ten largest clones take around 2.9%. The source was peripheral blood, collected on day 0 of AZD1222 vaccination. The receptor source for this set is an adult in good health.

This clone was seen just once. The chain uses TRBV15 and TRBJ1-2; D may be TRBD1 (5 bases). CDR3 length: 14 residues. From germline, CDR1 is LNHNV and CDR2 YYDKDF (reference sequence). The V end lost 0 bases, the J end lost 6 bases, and 11 bases lay between the germline ends. The CDR3 bases are TGTGCCACCAGCAGAGATTGGACGGGGGATGGCTACACCTTC. As protein: CATSRDWTGDGYTF.

The rearrangement uses TRBV11-1 and TRBJ1-1, with 7 nucleotides matching TRBD1. Germline loops: CDR1 SGHAT, CDR2 FQDESV (reference sequence). V shed 4 bases, J shed 0 bases, and the junction held 8 bases outside the gene matches. The CDR3 runs to 16 residues. The CDR3 protein is CASSSRPGTVNTEAFF. Written as DNA, the CDR3 is TGTGCCAGCAGCTCACGTCCCGGGACAGTGAACACTGAAGCTTTCTTT.

CDR3 bases: TGCGCCAGCAGACAGGGGGGGCTCAACTCCTACGAGCAGTACTTC. The encoded protein is CASRQGGLNSYEQYF. The chain has TRBV5-1 and TRBJ2-7; D perhaps matches TRBD1 (8 bases). The CDR3 has 15 amino acids. V was pared by 5 bases and J by 0 bases, with 15 bases between. Germline CDR1 reads SGHRS; CDR2 reads YFSETQ.

J is TRBJ1-2 and V is TRBV18; TRBD1 aligns across 12 bases. Germline V CDR1 and CDR2: KGHSH, LQKENI. The CDR3 loop spans 17 amino acids. The J segment lost 7 bases and the V segment lost 3 bases, leaving 12 bases of the junction unmatched. This CDR3 is CASSPPGTGGANSGYTF. CDR3 DNA: TGTGCCAGCTCACCGCCCGGGACAGGGGGCGCAAACAGTGGCTACACCTTC.

The chain couples TRBV19 to TRBJ2-3; 8 bases fit TRBD2. The CDR3 extends over 15 amino acids. The V and J ends lost 1 base and 2 bases, in that order; junction bases with no gene match: 2. Looked up from germline, CDR1 is LNHDA and CDR2 is SQIVND (reference sequence). CDR3 amino acids: CASSIGAGVTDTQYF. The CDR3, as DNA: TGTGCCAGTAGTATAGGAGCGGGGGTCACAGATACGCAGTATTTT. The entire variable domain, with the rest obtained from reference TRBV19 and TRBJ2-3, is as follows: DGGITQSPKYLFRKEGQNVTLSCEQNLNHDAMYWYRQDPGQGLRLIYYSQIVNDFQKGDIAEGYSVSREKKESFPLTVTSAQKNPTAFYLCASSIGAGVTDTQYFGPGTRLTVL.